This TCR beta chain came from a study of T cell responses to AZD1222 COVID-19 vaccine. Germline V gene sequence: CDR1 SQVTM, CDR2 ANQGSEA. The CDR3 consists of 12 residues. V shed 5 bases, J shed 5 bases, and the junction held 5 bases outside the gene matches. The protocol was immunoSEQ multiplex PCR, while the TCRdb copy is restricted to in-frame clones and leaves out a portion. The sample consists of tens of thousands of clones, roughly 86% of them appearing once. Sequences were derived from peripheral blood, sampled on day 0 of AZD1222 vaccination. This clonotype was obtained from an adult in good health. This chain links TRBV29-1 with TRBJ1-2, with 7 bases matching TRBD1. The CDR3 bases are TGCAGCGTTACAGGGGCTGGGTATGGCTACACCTTC. Its translation: CSVTGAGYGYTF.